Below, 23 T cell receptor beta chains from the same sample are listed, as sequenced in a study of T cell changes during pregnancy in multiple sclerosis. Here immunoSEQ multiplex PCR was the method, and the copy in TCRdb shows in-frame clones only, minus some. There are approximately 70,000 clones in the sample; around nine tenths occur only once, and about 0.4% lies in the top ten. The material was CD4+ T cells from peripheral blood mononuclear cells, obtained before pregnancy. These receptors came from a female donor with multiple sclerosis, enrolled in a pregnancy study.

This sequence joins TRBV6-1 and TRBJ2-1, with TRBD2 matching over 11 bases. CDR1 and CDR2 (germline): MNHNS, SASEGT. This CDR3 region has 17 residues. The J segment lost 9 bases and the V segment lost 2 bases, leaving 12 bases of the junction unmatched. The CDR3 reads CASSEIAGGPPSSEQFF. CDR3 coding DNA: TGTGCCAGCAGTGAAATAGCGGGGGGGCCTCCGTCAAGTGAGCAGTTCTTC.

In the case of this clone: Other DNA variants within this sample encode the same CDR3. This chain uses TRBV27 with TRBJ2-7, with 7 positions matching TRBD1. With V trimmed by 2 bases and J by 4 bases, 2 bases remained unmatched. In germline, CDR1 is MNHEY, CDR2 SMNVEV (reference sequence). There are 13 residues in the CDR3. CDR3: CASSLNRGYEQYF. CDR3 DNA sequence: TGTGCCAGCAGTTTAAACAGGGGTTACGAGCAGTACTTC.

The rearrangement links TRBV7-2 to TRBJ2-7; 7 bases map to TRBD1. This CDR3 region has 15 residues. The V segment lost 2 bases and the J segment 1 base; nucleotides outside the gene matches: 5. Germline lookup yields CDR1 SGHTA and CDR2 FQGNSA. The CDR3 loop reads CASSLRQGGSYEQYF. The CDR3 coding sequence is TGTGCCAGCAGCTTACGACAGGGCGGTTCCTACGAGCAGTACTTC.

V and J are TRBV5-1 and TRBJ2-3, with 10 bases that match TRBD2. The CDR3 is 15 amino acids. With 4 bases clipped from V and 1 base from J, the junction kept 3 bases outside the gene matches. Germline loops: CDR1 SGHRS, CDR2 YFSETQ. CDR3 bases: TGCGCCAGCAGCCCCGGGACTAGCGGCACAGATACGCAGTATTTT. As protein: CASSPGTSGTDTQYF.

The chain uses TRBV5-1 and TRBJ2-7, with D hard to call. The CDR3 contains 13 residues. V was clipped by 2 bases and J by 7 bases, with 13 bases between them. The germline CDR1 and CDR2 sequences are SGHRS and YFSETQ. The CDR3 loop is CASSFDTPREQYF. CDR3 nucleotides: TGCGCCAGCAGCTTTGATACCCCGCGGGAGCAGTACTTC.

The rearrangement links TRBV5-6 to TRBJ2-6, with D possibly being TRBD2 (5 bases). Germline V CDR1 and CDR2: SGHDT, YYEEEE. Trimming took 4 bases from V and 2 from J, leaving 13 bases between them. This CDR3 is 16 amino acids long. The chain's CDR3 is CASSPWAGTGANVLTF. Here the CDR3 DNA reads TGTGCCAGCAGCCCTTGGGCGGGTACTGGGGCCAACGTCCTGACTTTC. The full variable domain, in which reference TRBV5-6 and TRBJ2-6 provide the parts outside the CDR3, is DAGVTQSPTHLIKTRGQQVTLRCSPKSGHDTVSWYQQALGQGPQFIFQYYEEEERQRGNFPDRFSGHQFPNYSSELNVNALLLGDSALYLCASSPWAGTGANVLTFGAGSRLTVL.

V is TRBV15 and J is TRBJ1-4; 7 bases map to TRBD1. Germline CDR1 LNHNV, CDR2 YYDKDF (reference sequence). V lost 5 bases, J lost 7 bases, and 10 bases stayed unmatched. The CDR3 has 15 residues. CDR3 DNA: TGTGCCACCAGCTCCACGACAGGGAATCCTGAAAAACTGTTTTTT. It specifies CATSSTTGNPEKLFF.

The chain is built from TRBV10-3 and TRBJ1-4, with 9 bases aligning to TRBD1. This CDR3 contains 13 residues. Trimming removed 9 bases from V and 3 bases from J; junction bases left unmatched: 2. Germline V CDR1 and CDR2: ENHRY, SYGVKD. The CDR3 region has the DNA TGTGCCATACAGGGGGCCTCTAATGAAAAACTGTTTTTT. It is translated as CAIQGASNEKLFF.

This chain connects TRBV30 to TRBJ1-5; D remains unclear. CDR1 is GTSNPN and CDR2 is SVGIG in the germline V gene (reference sequence). V lost 1 base and J lost 3, with 10 bases in between. The CDR3 consists of 14 residues. In DNA, the CDR3 is TGTGCCTGGAGTGAGCGAGCCCTCAATCAGCCCCAGCATTTT. It specifies CAWSERALNQPQHF.

The rearrangement joins TRBV7-6 to TRBJ2-2; D possibly corresponds to TRBD1 (6 bases). V was pared by 4 bases and J by 2 bases, with 14 bases between. Germline CDR1 and CDR2: SGHVS and FNYEAQ. CDR3 size: 16 residues. CDR3 bases: TGTGCCAGCAGCTCCGGGACATCTCCAAACACCGGGGAGCTGTTTTTT. Amino acid sequence: CASSSGTSPNTGELFF.

This clone was recorded only once. The chain recombines TRBV5-6 with TRBJ2-1; a possible D gene is TRBD2 (6 bases). CDR1 SGHDT and CDR2 YYEEEE come from the germline V gene. Trimming pared 4 bases from V and 5 bases from J, leaving 16 bases between. The CDR3 length is 15 residues. CDR3 amino acids: CASSPWGERNNEQFF. The CDR3 region has the DNA TGTGCCAGCAGCCCCTGGGGGGAGCGGAACAATGAGCAGTTCTTC.

The chain uses TRBV2 and TRBJ1-5, with TRBD1 as a possible D gene (5 bases). Germline V lookup: CDR1 SNHLY, CDR2 FYNNEI. The CDR3 covers 13 residues. The V end was cut by 7 bases, the J end by 15 bases, with 22 bases between. CDR3 nucleotide sequence: TGTGCCAGCACGGGGGAGTACACCCAATATGGGCATTTT. As protein: CASTGEYTQYGHF.

The chain carries TRBV7-9 and TRBJ1-1; TRBD1 is a possible D gene (6 bases). CDR1 SEHNR and CDR2 FQNEAQ come from the germline V gene (reference sequence). V lost 4 bases to trimming and J lost 5 bases, with 17 bases between them. The CDR3 consists of 15 residues. CDR3 nucleotides: TGTGCCAGCAGCTCAATAAGGGGGAGCGGAACTGAAGCTTTCTTT. Its translation: CASSSIRGSGTEAFF.

This sequence joins TRBV6-6 and TRBJ1-4; perhaps TRBD1 as D (5 bases). V gave up 5 bases and J gave up 6 bases, with 16 bases separating them. Germline lookup yields CDR1 MNHNY and CDR2 SVGAGI (reference sequence). The CDR3 consists of 15 residues. This CDR3 reads CASSGTGGRYEKLFF. The DNA for the CDR3 is TGTGCCAGCAGTGGCACCGGGGGACGATATGAAAAACTGTTTTTT.

This clone was counted a single time. The chain links TRBV11-3 to TRBJ2-7, with D possibly TRBD2 on 6 matching bases. CDR1 and CDR2 from the germline V gene are SGHNT and YENEEA. Trimming pared 2 bases from V and 2 bases from J, leaving 13 bases between. The CDR3 has 15 residues. The CDR3 protein is CASSLRGGAAYEQYF. In DNA form, the CDR3 reads TGTGCCAGCAGCTTACGTGGAGGGGCGGCCTACGAGCAGTACTTC.

The CDR3 loop is CASSLRTGLGTETQYF. The CDR3 DNA follows: TGTGCCAGCAGCTTAAGGACAGGGCTTGGGACAGAGACCCAGTACTTC. The gene calls are TRBV5-4 and TRBJ2-5; 8 bases agree with TRBD1. V shed 2 bases and J 4 bases; nucleotides not matched to a gene: 10. Germline lookup yields CDR1 SGHNT and CDR2 YYREEE (reference sequence). This CDR3 region has 16 residues.

This clone was found a few times. The V and J genes are TRBV5-4 and TRBJ1-1; D is unclear. Per the germline V gene, CDR1 is SGHNT and CDR2 is YYREEE (reference sequence). The CDR3 sequence is 14 residues long. With 2 bases removed from V and 0 bases from J, the gap between germline ends came to 8 bases. The CDR3 nucleotides are TGTGCCAGCAGCTTTATGAACATGAACACTGAAGCTTTCTTT. This encodes CASSFMNMNTEAFF. Full variable domain (remainder filled in from reference TRBV5-4 and TRBJ1-1): ETGVTQSPTHLIKTRGQQVTLRCSSQSGHNTVSWYQQALGQGPQFIFQYYREEENGRGNFPPRFSGLQFPNYSSELNVNALELDDSALYLCASSFMNMNTEAFFGQGTRLTVV.

The V call is TRBV4-1, the J call TRBJ2-1, with 7 bases that match TRBD1. The germline gives CDR1 MGHRA, CDR2 YSYEKL. This CDR3 is built from 13 residues. With V trimmed by 0 bases and J by 10 bases, 3 bases remained unmatched. The CDR3 protein is CASSQETGREQFF. CDR3 DNA: TGCGCCAGCAGCCAAGAGACAGGGAGAGAGCAGTTCTTC.

V usage is TRBV19 and J usage is TRBJ2-1; 7 nucleotides align to TRBD1. Germline V gene lookup returns CDR1 LNHDA and CDR2 SQIVND (reference sequence). Trimming cost V 0 bases and J 9 bases; bases outside gene matches: 2. The CDR3 spans 13 residues. The DNA of the CDR3 is TGTGCCAGTAGTATAGAACAGGGGAGTGAGCAGTTCTTC. This codes for CASSIEQGSEQFF.

The chain couples TRBV9 to TRBJ1-4; possible D gene TRBD1, 5 bases. This CDR3 has 12 amino acids. CDR1 is SGDLS and CDR2 is YYNGEE in the germline V gene. Trimming cost V 4 bases and J 4 bases, with 5 bases left between them. DNA of the CDR3: TGTGCCAGCAGCAGGGGTAATGAAAAACTGTTTTTT. Amino acids: CASSRGNEKLFF.

The V gene is TRBV6-1, the J gene TRBJ2-3; no definite D call. The ends were cut back, 3 bases at V and 6 bases at J, with 7 bases in the middle. This CDR3 is built from 12 residues. Germline V gene sequence: CDR1 MNHNS, CDR2 SASEGT. The CDR3 DNA reads as TGTGCCAGCAGTGAGTGGCCCGATACGCAGTATTTT. Encoded protein: CASSEWPDTQYF.

The V and J genes are TRBV7-9 and TRBJ2-1; weak D call: TRBD1 (6 bases). Trimming shortened V by 1 base and J by 8 bases, and 18 bases separated the two germline ends. The CDR3 totals 16 residues. The germline V gene has CDR1 SEHNR and CDR2 FQNEAQ (reference sequence). CDR3 amino acids: CASSLGSTGMMDEQFF. CDR3 coding DNA: TGTGCCAGCAGCTTAGGGTCTACAGGGATGATGGATGAGCAGTTCTTC.

This CDR3 reads CASSPTSGANTGELFF. The DNA of the CDR3 is TGCGCCAGCAGCCCTACTAGCGGGGCGAACACCGGGGAGCTGTTTTTT. This chain joins TRBV5-1 and TRBJ2-2; 10 nucleotides agree with TRBD2. The CDR3 consists of 16 residues. Unmatched junction bases numbered 3, after V lost 4 bases and J lost 0 bases. Germline assignment: CDR1 SGHRS and CDR2 YFSETQ.